This T cell receptor (beta chain) was sequenced in a study of beta chain features in type 1 diabetes. Whole-study context: Similarity in age, gender and cell yields was seen between patients and healthy donors.

For this clone: What it binds is not known.

V lost 5 bases, J lost 4 bases, and 7 bases stayed unmatched. The CDR3 is 15 amino acids. CDR1 and CDR2 from the germline V gene are SGHTA and FQGNSA. What was sequenced were expressed TCRB transcripts, since all of the isolated RNA had been reverse transcribed. The table came from immunoSEQ multiplex PCR; TCRdb's copy has only in-frame clones and leaves some out. The repertoire holds approximately 110,000 clones, with approximately 37% as singletons. Blood was drawn once from each donor into heparinised tubes. The draws averaged about 120 mL. Each sorted population was over 98% pure. The study's findings and limits: With patients and controls alike, PCR might favor shorter templates to an equal degree.

What was sequenced was stem cell memory CD4+ T cells from blood. The source of this sequence is a woman between 18 and 29 years old in good health. The rearrangement uses TRBV7-2 and TRBJ2-3, with 9 bases identical to TRBD1. The DNA for the CDR3 is TGTGCCAGCAGCAAATACAGGGGGCGGGCAGATACGCAGTATTTT. Its translation: CASSKYRGRADTQYF.